Listed below are T cell receptor beta chains from one sample, sequenced in a study of CD8 T cells in ankylosing spondylitis. TCRdb passed the 5' RACE reads through MiXCR, listing each CDR3 protein once. The sample lists 700,000 to 1,000,000 distinct CDR3 sequences, 10% to 15% occurring once. The sample consisted of blood, either unsorted or a sorted T cell fraction (not recorded which). These receptors were obtained from a male donor with ankylosing spondylitis. CDR3s include the opening cysteine and the closing phenylalanine or tryptophan. The D gene is left open where the match is weak. Clone sizes are given selectively: once, few, many, or a class where the clone is expanded.

TRBV7-2	TRBJ2-3	TRBD2	-	TGTGCCAGCAGCCTCACTAGCGGCCCTCCCGGAGATACGCAGTATTTT	CASSLTSGPPGDTQYF
TRBV29-1	TRBJ2-1	-	-	TGCAGCGTTGTGGCAGGGGACTCCTACAATGAGCAGTTCTTC	CSVVAGDSYNEQFF
TRBV20-1	TRBJ2-5	-	few	TGCAGTGCTTCAGAGTACCAAGAGACCCAGTACTTC	CSASEYQETQYF
TRBV20-1	TRBJ2-1	TRBD1	once	TGCAGTGCTCTACGGACAGGGATGATTGAGCAGTTCTTC	CSALRTGMIEQFF
TRBV4-3	TRBJ2-7	-	-	TGCGCCAGCAGCCAAGACCCGGTGGGTCGGGGCGAGCAGTACTTC	CASSQDPVGRGEQYF
TRBV12-3/TRBV12-4	TRBJ2-5	TRBD2	-	TGTGCCAGCAGTCCCTCGTTCGCGGGAGGGACCGGGACCCAGTACTTC	CASSPSFAGGTGTQYF
TRBV10-1	TRBJ2-3	TRBD2	few	TGCGCCAGCAGTACTAGCGGGAGTGGCACAGATACGCAGTATTTT	CASSTSGSGTDTQYF
TRBV7-3	TRBJ1-1	-	-	TGTGCCACCAAGTCTCAGAACACTGAAGCTTTCTTT	CATKSQNTEAFF
TRBV7-2	TRBJ2-7	-	few	TGTGCCAGCAGCTCAGAAGGGTTGCCTACCTCCGAGCAGTACTTC	CASSSEGLPTSEQYF
TRBV2	TRBJ2-2	-	-	TGTGCCAGCACTGGGCAGGGCAGGACCGGGGAGCTGTTTTTT	CASTGQGRTGELFF
TRBV5-1	TRBJ2-1	TRBD2	many	TGCGCCAGCAGCTACGGACTAGCGGGGCCTAATGAGCAGTTCTTC	CASSYGLAGPNEQFF
TRBV7-9	TRBJ1-4	-	-	TGTGCCAGCAGCTTAGCAGGGGGGTCCCCGGGGGAAAAACTGTTTTTT	CASSLAGGSPGEKLFF
TRBV5-6	TRBJ1-5	-	-	TGTGCCAGCAGCCGAGGGGGGAGCTATAGCAATCAGCCCCAGCATTTT	CASSRGGSYSNQPQHF
TRBV5-1	TRBJ2-1	TRBD2	many	TGCGCCAGCCACGTTAGCGGGACTGAGCAGTTCTTC	CASHVSGTEQFF
TRBV20-1	TRBJ2-1	TRBD2	-	TGCAGTGCTTTTACTCCCCTAGCGGGAGCCTACAATGAGCAGTTCTTC	CSAFTPLAGAYNEQFF
TRBV15	TRBJ2-3	-	many	TGTGCCACCAGCAGACGTACAGATACGCAGTATTTT	CATSRRTDTQYF
TRBV20-1	TRBJ2-7	-	-	TGCAGTGCTAGTCTTGGGCTCTACGAGCAGTACTTC	CSASLGLYEQYF
TRBV4-1	TRBJ2-1	TRBD2	-	TGCGCCAGCAGCCAAGAAGGGAGGGACTACCCCTACAATGAGCAGTTCTTC	CASSQEGRDYPYNEQFF
TRBV20-1	TRBJ2-7	-	-	TGCAGTGCTCCCCCGGGACGGTCCTACGAGCAGTACTTC	CSAPPGRSYEQYF
TRBV20-1	TRBJ2-1	TRBD2	-	TGCAGTGCTAATATAGCGGGATCTGTCCGCAATGAGCAGTTCTTC	CSANIAGSVRNEQFF
TRBV4-1	TRBJ1-6	-	few	TGCGCCAGCAGTCTCTCTCGGGATCTTGGGAATTCACCCCTCCACTTT	CASSLSRDLGNSPLHF
TRBV10-3	TRBJ2-1	-	-	TGTGCCATCAGTGACTATAATGAGCAGTTCTTC	CAISDYNEQFF
TRBV4-1	TRBJ2-7	-	few	TGCGCCAGCAGCCACATATTACCGGGCCAGATCCACTACCAGCAGTACTTC	CASSHILPGQIHYQQYF
TRBV6-2/TRBV6-3	TRBJ2-1	TRBD2	-	TGTGCCAGCAGTTACGGGCGGGGGGGATACAATGAGCAGTTCTTC	CASSYGRGGYNEQFF
TRBV29-1	TRBJ2-1	-	many	TGCAGCGTTGGCGAGTTATACAATGAGCAGTTCTTC	CSVGELYNEQFF
TRBV5-1	TRBJ2-1	TRBD1	few	TGCGCCAGCAGCGTGGGAGGACAGGGGGAGGGTGAGCAGTTCTTC	CASSVGGQGEGEQFF
TRBV12-3/TRBV12-4	TRBJ1-2	TRBD1	many	TGTGCCAGCAGTCCCTCGGACAGGGTGGGCTATGGCTACACCTTC	CASSPSDRVGYGYTF
TRBV5-4	TRBJ1-3	TRBD1	-	TGTGCCAGCAGCCCCGGACAGGGTTTAGACACCATATATTTT	CASSPGQGLDTIYF
TRBV20-1	TRBJ2-7	-	few	TGCAGTGCTAGAGATCTGATAACAGGAGGGGTCTCCTACGAGCAGTACTTC	CSARDLITGGVSYEQYF
TRBV12-3/TRBV12-4	TRBJ1-4	TRBD1	many	TGTGCCAGCAGCCTCCGACAGGGGAATAATGAAAAACTGTTTTTT	CASSLRQGNNEKLFF
TRBV5-1	TRBJ1-4	-	many	TGCGCCAGCAGCCAAAGGAGAAATGAAAAACTGTTTTTT	CASSQRRNEKLFF
TRBV29-1	TRBJ2-2	TRBD1	few	TGCAGCGTGATGGACAGGGTGGCCGGGGAGCTGTTTTTT	CSVMDRVAGELFF
TRBV12-3/TRBV12-4	TRBJ2-5	-	few	TGTGCCAGCAGTTTAGAGCAGAACCAAGAGACCCAGTACTTC	CASSLEQNQETQYF
TRBV6-2/TRBV6-3	TRBJ1-2	-	few	TGTGCCAGCAGTTACGCCCAGGGTTACGGCTACACCTTC	CASSYAQGYGYTF
TRBV24-1	TRBJ2-5	-	-	TGTGCCACCAGTGACCCTAGGGGCGACGACGGATTACAAGAGACCCAGTACTTC	CATSDPRGDDGLQETQYF
TRBV20-1	TRBJ1-1	-	few	TGCAGTGCTAGAACGTCAGTAAACACTGAAGCTTTCTTT	CSARTSVNTEAFF
TRBV18	TRBJ2-7	TRBD2	many	TGTGCCAGCAGCACCGGGACTAGCGGTTACGAGCAGTACTTC	CASSTGTSGYEQYF
TRBV5-1	TRBJ2-7	-	few	TGCGCCAGCAGCTTGGAGGGACATCTCTCCTACGAGCAGTACTTC	CASSLEGHLSYEQYF
TRBV10-3	TRBJ2-1	TRBD2	many	TGTGCCATCAGTGGGGCTAGCGGGAGATCCTACAATGAGCAGTTCTTC	CAISGASGRSYNEQFF